A single sample gave rise to the 6 T cell receptor beta chains below, sequenced in a study of T cell changes during pregnancy in multiple sclerosis. Produced via immunoSEQ multiplex PCR; TCRdb's table is partial and in-frame only. The data hold 30,000 to 45,000 clones, with 80% to 95% observed a single time. Sequences were derived from CD8+ T cells from peripheral blood mononuclear cells, sampled before pregnancy. Receptors were obtained from a female donor with multiple sclerosis, enrolled in a pregnancy study.

The chain employs TRBV19 and TRBJ1-1; 9 bases are shared with TRBD1. The CDR3 has 13 amino acids. Looked up from germline, CDR1 is LNHDA and CDR2 is SQIVND (reference sequence). J was trimmed by 6 bases and V by 6 bases; bases with no gene match: 5. This CDR3 is CASSGQGYPEAFF. The CDR3 DNA follows: TGTGCCAGTAGCGGACAGGGGTACCCTGAAGCTTTCTTT.

V is TRBV11-2 and J is TRBJ2-7, with 12 bases identical to TRBD2. V trimming: 2 bases; J trimming: 3 bases; junction bases outside the gene matches: 2. CDR3 size: 15 residues. Germline assignment: CDR1 SGHAT and CDR2 FQNNGV. CDR3 sequence (DNA): TGTGCCAGCAGCTTATGGACTAGCGGGGACTACGAGCAGTACTTC. It yields the protein CASSLWTSGDYEQYF.

The gene calls are TRBV7-6 and TRBJ2-6, with D perhaps matching TRBD2 (5 bases). Trimming cost V 0 bases and J 2 bases, with 8 bases left between them. Germline V gene data show CDR1 as SGHVS and CDR2 as FNYEAQ. The CDR3 runs to 16 residues. The CDR3 DNA reads TGTGCCAGCAGCTTAGCGCCGGGGACTGGGGCCAACGTCCTGACTTTC. It translates to CASSLAPGTGANVLTF.

The rearrangement joins TRBV9 to TRBJ2-2; possible D gene TRBD1, 6 bases. The V end lost 0 bases, the J end lost 1 base, and 13 bases lay between the germline ends. The CDR3 spans 17 residues. Germline CDR1 and CDR2: SGDLS and YYNGEE. CDR3: CASSVERRDKNTGELFF. CDR3 nucleotide sequence: TGTGCCAGCAGCGTAGAGCGCCGGGACAAGAACACCGGGGAGCTGTTTTTT.

The chain employs TRBV6-6 and TRBJ2-7; D uncertain. With 0 bases removed from V and 4 bases from J, the gap between germline ends came to 4 bases. This CDR3 contains 12 residues. Germline V gene data show CDR1 as MNHNY and CDR2 as SVGAGI (reference sequence). The CDR3 coding sequence is TGTGCCAGCAGTTACTCGACTTACGAGCAGTACTTC. Protein sequence: CASSYSTYEQYF.

This chain connects TRBV5-1 to TRBJ1-2; no definite D call. The germline gives CDR1 SGHRS, CDR2 YFSETQ. Trimming removed 0 bases at V and 4 bases at J, with 19 bases between. The CDR3 is 17 residues long. This CDR3 reads CASSLDSAVGDPYGYTF. The CDR3, as DNA: TGCGCCAGCAGCTTGGATTCGGCTGTCGGGGATCCCTATGGCTACACCTTC.